These 24 T cell receptor beta chains were sequenced from one sample in a study of T cell responses to AZD1222 COVID-19 vaccine. Sequenced by immunoSEQ multiplex PCR; TCRdb stores in-frame clones only, minus some. The table has approximately 150,000 clones, around 90% seen once. This specimen was peripheral blood, taken 28 days after the second AZD1222 dose. These receptors all come from an adult who received the AZD1222 COVID-19 vaccine.

This chain links TRBV18 with TRBJ1-1, with a possible D match to TRBD1 (5 bases). This CDR3 is 14 amino acids long. The ends were cut back, 3 bases at V and 5 bases at J, with 13 bases in the middle. Per germline, CDR1 KGHSH and CDR2 LQKENI. The CDR3 reads CASSPIGGRTEAFF. The CDR3 DNA reads as TGTGCCAGCTCACCTATCGGGGGGAGGACTGAAGCTTTCTTT.

The V gene is TRBV5-4, the J gene TRBJ1-2, with 8 bases aligning to TRBD1. With V trimmed by 4 bases and J by 4 bases, 9 bases remained unmatched. The CDR3 length is 15 residues. Germline CDR1 is SGHNT and CDR2 is YYREEE (reference sequence). The CDR3 sequence: CASSLQGDYGYGYTF. CDR3 bases: TGTGCCAGCAGCCTACAGGGGGATTATGGCTATGGCTACACCTTC.

This clone was seen only a few times. This chain links TRBV6-1 with TRBJ1-5, with D unresolved. This CDR3 region has 13 residues. Germline CDR1 is MNHNS and CDR2 is SASEGT. Trimming took off 3 bases at V and 9 bases at J, with 12 bases between the two ends. CDR3 protein: CASSESRPGPQHF. In DNA, the CDR3 is TGTGCCAGCAGTGAGTCGAGGCCGGGGCCCCAGCATTTT.

This clone was picked up one time. Here the CDR3 DNA reads TGTGCCAGCAGCTTAGCGCGGGGAGGGGGTGATTATGGCTACACCTTC. Translated: CASSLARGGGDYGYTF. The chain carries TRBV7-9 and TRBJ1-2; maybe TRBD1 (6 bases). The CDR3 is 16 residues long. The germline V and J ends were trimmed by 0 bases and 5 bases, with 16 bases remaining between them. CDR1 SEHNR and CDR2 FQNEAQ come from the germline V gene (reference sequence).

This sequence joins TRBV28 and TRBJ2-5, with D uncertain. The CDR3 is 15 amino acids. V was clipped by 4 bases and J by 2 bases, with 14 bases between them. Germline CDR1 and CDR2: MDHEN and SYDVKM. The CDR3, as DNA: TGTGCCAGCAGTTACCCCTCTGAGTGGCAAGAGACCCAGTACTTC. Residues: CASSYPSEWQETQYF.

The rearrangement joins TRBV27 to TRBJ1-4, with a weak D call TRBD1 (5 bases). Looked up from germline, CDR1 is MNHEY and CDR2 is SMNVEV (reference sequence). There are 16 residues in the CDR3. V was cut by 6 bases and J by 3 bases, with 17 bases left in between. This CDR3 reads CASSRRQLAANEKLFF. CDR3 in DNA: TGTGCCAGCAGCAGAAGACAGCTTGCGGCTAATGAAAAACTGTTTTTT.

The V gene is TRBV5-1, the J gene TRBJ1-1, with D perhaps matching TRBD1 (6 bases). Trimming shortened V by 3 bases and J by 3 bases, and 15 bases separated the two germline ends. CDR1 is SGHRS and CDR2 is YFSETQ in the germline V gene. The CDR3 has 15 amino acids. The CDR3 DNA follows: TGCGCCAGCAGCTACACAGGGAGTGGGGACACTGAAGCTTTCTTT. Protein: CASSYTGSGDTEAFF.

The chain joins TRBV24-1 to TRBJ1-6, with D tentatively TRBD1 (5 bases). Between the trimmed V and J ends, which lost 1 base and 2 bases, there was a span of 14 bases. CDR1 is KGHDR, CDR2 SFDVKD, per germline. This CDR3 spans 18 amino acids. The CDR3 DNA reads as TGTGCCACCAGTGATTTCGACGGGGCCACTACCTATAATTCACCCCTCCACTTT. It is translated as CATSDFDGATTYNSPLHF.

The rearrangement links TRBV18 to TRBJ2-3; D is unresolved. V was cut by 2 bases and J by 1 base, with 13 bases left in between. The CDR3 runs 16 residues. Germline assignment: CDR1 KGHSH and CDR2 LQKENI. CDR3 sequence reads: CASSPGSRTGTDTQYF. The CDR3 DNA reads TGTGCCAGCTCACCAGGAAGCAGGACGGGCACAGATACGCAGTATTTT.

This chain uses TRBV5-1 with TRBJ1-2; a weak D match, TRBD1 (5 bases). The CDR3 loop spans 13 amino acids. The germline V gene encodes CDR1 SGHRS and CDR2 YFSETQ. The V end lost 5 bases, the J end lost 2 bases, and 10 bases lay between the germline ends. The CDR3 loop is CASRGDPNYGYTF. In nucleotides, the CDR3 is TGCGCCAGCAGGGGGGACCCCAACTATGGCTACACCTTC.

The V gene is TRBV7-2, the J gene TRBJ2-5; D not resolved. The CDR3 consists of 12 residues. With 5 bases removed from V and 5 bases from J, the gap between germline ends came to 9 bases. Germline values: CDR1 SGHTA, CDR2 FQGNSA. The CDR3 is CASSRSRETQYF. The CDR3 DNA sequence: TGTGCCAGCAGCCGTTCCAGGGAGACCCAGTACTTC.

CDR3 residues: CASSLSPAVPSSTF. The CDR3 nucleotides are TGTGCCAGCAGTTTATCCCCCGCTGTACCCTCAAGCACCTTC. The genes are TRBV28 and TRBJ1-2; no definite D call. This CDR3 comprises 14 residues. V was trimmed by 1 base and J by 13 bases, leaving 19 bases between them. Germline V gives CDR1 MDHEN, CDR2 SYDVKM.

The chain combines TRBV5-4 with TRBJ1-2, with a weak D call TRBD1 (5 bases). V was clipped by 1 base and J by 10 bases, with 14 bases between them. Per germline, CDR1 SGHNT and CDR2 YYREEE (reference sequence). This CDR3 has 13 residues. This CDR3 is CASSLTYRGAYTF. The CDR3 DNA reads as TGTGCCAGCAGCTTGACCTATCGAGGGGCCTACACCTTC.

This chain links TRBV6-1 with TRBJ1-2, with D possibly matching TRBD1 (6 bases). Trimming cost V 2 bases and J 3 bases, with 10 bases left between them. CDR3 size: 14 residues. Germline CDR1 and CDR2: MNHNS and SASEGT. CDR3: CASSEPTGYYGYTF. In nucleotides, the CDR3 is TGTGCCAGCAGTGAACCGACAGGATACTATGGCTACACCTTC.

The J gene is TRBJ1-4, the V gene TRBV7-3; TRBD1 matches 9 bases. This CDR3 contains 15 residues. Germline CDR1 and CDR2: SGHTA and FQGTGA. V was clipped by 6 bases and J by 4 bases; unmatched bases: 6. The CDR3 DNA is TGTGCCAGCAGTCTAACAGGGGGCGTTAATGAAAAACTGTTTTTT. This gives the protein CASSLTGGVNEKLFF.

The rearrangement uses TRBV18 and TRBJ1-1; no clear D. The CDR3 totals 15 residues. V lost 3 bases to trimming and J lost 0 bases, with 11 bases between them. The germline CDR1 and CDR2 sequences are KGHSH and LQKENI. The CDR3 nucleotides read TGTGCCAGCTCACCGGAGTGGCAGGTGAACACTGAAGCTTTCTTT. This codes for CASSPEWQVNTEAFF.

J is TRBJ2-7 and V is TRBV19; tentative D call: TRBD1 (6 bases). The V and J ends lost 5 bases and 2 bases respectively, with 13 bases between them. The germline gives CDR1 LNHDA, CDR2 SQIVND (reference sequence). The CDR3 has 14 residues. In DNA, the CDR3 is TGTGCCAGTAGTCTAACAGGGATCCCCTACGAGCAGTACTTC. Its protein product is CASSLTGIPYEQYF.

This clone was counted a single time. The V call is TRBV2, the J call TRBJ2-7, with D uncertain. The V end lost 10 bases, the J end lost 5 bases, and 21 bases lay between the germline ends. The germline CDR1 and CDR2 sequences are SNHLY and FYNNEI. There are 14 residues in the CDR3. CDR3 amino acids: CATNGGDKADEQYF. The CDR3 bases are TGTGCCACCAACGGTGGGGATAAAGCTGACGAGCAGTACTTC.

This rearrangement joins TRBV7-2 to TRBJ1-2, with unresolved D. This CDR3 contains 14 residues. V was cut by 5 bases and J by 5 bases, with 15 bases left in between. The germline gives CDR1 SGHTA, CDR2 FQGNSA. CDR3 nucleotides: TGTGCCAGCAGCCCCCAAGGTCGGGGATATGGCTACACCTTC. Its protein is CASSPQGRGYGYTF.

The chain links TRBV15 to TRBJ1-3; TRBD1 agrees at 8 bases. Per the germline V gene, CDR1 is LNHNV and CDR2 is YYDKDF (reference sequence). V shed 3 bases, J shed 0 bases, and the junction held 4 bases outside the gene matches. The CDR3 consists of 16 residues. Here the CDR3 DNA reads TGTGCCACCAGCAGGGCTACAGGGGGCTCTGGAAACACCATATATTTT. This codes for CATSRATGGSGNTIYF.

This clone was recorded only once. V is TRBV15 and J is TRBJ2-2; D not certain. This CDR3 spans 13 amino acids. The V and J ends lost 3 bases and 6 bases respectively, with 8 bases between them. CDR1 is LNHNV and CDR2 is YYDKDF in the germline V gene (reference sequence). The CDR3 reads CATSRPWPGELFF. The CDR3 DNA follows: TGTGCCACCAGCAGGCCCTGGCCCGGGGAGCTGTTTTTT.

The chain joins TRBV4-2 to TRBJ1-2, with TRBD1 matching 11 bases. The CDR3 is made up of 15 amino acids. V lost 7 bases, J lost 5 bases, and 9 bases stayed unmatched. CDR1 and CDR2 from the germline V gene are LGHNA and YNFKEQ. The CDR3 sequence is CASTRTGGEEYGYTF. DNA of the CDR3: TGTGCCAGCACGCGGACAGGGGGCGAAGAGTATGGCTACACCTTC.

In this sample, this clone turned up once. This chain links TRBV9 with TRBJ2-2; 9 bases align to TRBD1. This CDR3 contains 15 residues. V shed 3 bases, J shed 2 bases, and the junction held 2 bases outside the gene matches. Germline lookup yields CDR1 SGDLS and CDR2 YYNGEE. The CDR3 nucleotides read TGTGCCAGCAGCGAGGGACAGGGAAACACCGGGGAGCTGTTTTTT. Protein product: CASSEGQGNTGELFF.

The CDR3 nucleotides read TGTGCCAGCAGCCAACGAAGGACCTATGGCTACACCTTC. Translated, it gives CASSQRRTYGYTF. The chain couples TRBV3-1 (or the pseudogene TRBV3-2) to TRBJ1-2; D remains ambiguous. The germline V and J ends were trimmed by 2 bases and 4 bases, with 8 bases remaining between them. The germline V gene encodes CDR1 LGHDT and CDR2 YNNKEL (reference sequence). The CDR3 covers 13 residues.